Below, 13 T cell receptor beta chains from the same sample are listed, as sequenced in a study of T cell repertoires in cytomegalovirus infection. TCRdb analysed the reads with MiXCR anew, one entry per CDR3 protein. The sample consists of some 130,000 distinct CDR3 sequences, over 25% of them appearing once. Antigen specificity for these receptors is unknown. This specimen was CD8+ T cells from cultured PBMCs, taken from culture after CMV antigen stimulation. These receptors were taken from a human donor in good health (CMV status not recorded). Some clones in this sample may be carry-over from other donors' samples.

The chain carries TRBV20-1 and TRBJ1-1, with a weak D call TRBD1 (6 bases). V was cut by 5 bases and J by 5 bases, with 18 bases left in between. CDR1 is DFQATT, CDR2 SNEGSKA, per germline (reference sequence). This CDR3 has 14 residues. The CDR3 nucleotides are TGCAGTGCTTTGCAGGGTAGGGGGGAGACTGAAGCTTTCTTT. It specifies CSALQGRGETEAFF.

The chain is built from TRBV29-1 and TRBJ2-2; D is ambiguous. The CDR3 totals 12 residues. The ends were cut back, 7 bases at V and 4 bases at J, with 10 bases in the middle. Germline-derived CDR1 and CDR2 are SQVTM and ANQGSEA. CDR3 amino acids: CSGKSSTGELFF. The CDR3 nucleotides read TGCAGCGGAAAGAGTTCCACCGGGGAGCTGTTTTTT.

The chain joins TRBV2 to TRBJ1-2; perhaps TRBD1 as D (5 bases). With 5 bases removed from V and 4 bases from J, the gap between germline ends came to 8 bases. The germline V gene has CDR1 SNHLY and CDR2 FYNNEI. This CDR3 is built from 12 residues. The CDR3 here is CASSTGTYGYTF. For the CDR3, the DNA is TGTGCCAGCAGTACCGGGACCTATGGCTACACCTTC.

This clonotype came up a few times. V gene TRBV19 combines with J gene TRBJ1-2; 8 nucleotides line up with TRBD1. CDR3 length equals 13 residues. Germline V gene data show CDR1 as LNHDA and CDR2 as SQIVND (reference sequence). V trimming: 9 bases; J trimming: 14 bases; junction bases outside the gene matches: 17. CDR3 residues: CASQGQGPFVDTF. CDR3 DNA sequence: TGTGCCAGCCAAGGACAGGGCCCTTTTGTGGATACCTTC. The whole variable domain, remainder taken from reference TRBV19 and TRBJ1-2, is DGGITQSPKYLFRKEGQNVTLSCEQNLNHDAMYWYRQDPGQGLRLIYYSQIVNDFQKGDIAEGYSVSREKKESFPLTVTSAQKNPTAFYLCASQGQGPFVDTFGSGTRLTVV.

V is TRBV20-1 and J is TRBJ1-1; 9 bases match TRBD1. The CDR3 has 15 amino acids. Germline CDR1 reads DFQATT; CDR2 reads SNEGSKA (reference sequence). The junction had 9 bases not matched to a gene; V was cut back by 1 base and J by 6 bases. The CDR3 reads CSARARTGVTAEAFF. CDR3 sequence (DNA): TGCAGTGCTAGAGCTCGGACAGGGGTCACGGCTGAAGCTTTCTTT.

The V call is TRBV11-2, the J call TRBJ2-1; maybe TRBD1 (6 bases). This CDR3 contains 13 residues. The ends were cut back, 1 base at V and 10 bases at J, with 11 bases in the middle. Germline lookup yields CDR1 SGHAT and CDR2 FQNNGV. The CDR3 DNA reads TGTGCCAGCAGCTTAGTGGGGGCCGGAGAGCAGTTCTTC. It encodes CASSLVGAGEQFF.

This clonotype has more than one count but fewer than ten. The rearrangement uses TRBV19 and TRBJ2-5, with 7 bases fitting TRBD1. J was trimmed by 5 bases and V by 1 base; bases with no gene match: 7. The CDR3 is 15 amino acids. CDR1 and CDR2 (germline): LNHDA, SQIVND (reference sequence). CDR3 amino acids: CASSIVDRDRETQYF. CDR3 nucleotides: TGTGCCAGTAGTATAGTCGACAGGGATAGGGAGACCCAGTACTTC.

The chain couples TRBV5-1 to TRBJ2-7, with D tentatively TRBD1 or TRBD2 (5 bases each). Trimming pared 0 bases from V and 5 bases from J, leaving 9 bases between. The CDR3 covers 13 residues. Germline CDR1 SGHRS, CDR2 YFSETQ. The CDR3 protein is CASSLEVGDEQYF. As DNA, the CDR3 is TGCGCCAGCAGCTTGGAGGTGGGGGACGAGCAGTACTTC. Full variable domain (remainder filled in from reference TRBV5-1 and TRBJ2-7): KAGVTQTPRYLIKTRGQQVTLSCSPISGHRSVSWYQQTPGQGLQFLFEYFSETQRNKGNFPGRFSGRQFSNSRSEMNVSTLELGDSALYLCASSLEVGDEQYFGPGTRLTVT.

There are a few counts of this clonotype. This chain uses TRBV15 with TRBJ2-7, with 8 bases identical to TRBD1. Trimming took 2 bases from V and 6 from J; bases not matched to a gene: 6. The germline CDR1 and CDR2 sequences are LNHNV and YYDKDF (reference sequence). The CDR3 is 14 amino acids. CDR3 loop: CATSRFRQGLEQYF. The CDR3 nucleotides are TGTGCCACCAGCAGATTTAGACAGGGGCTCGAGCAGTACTTC.

This clonotype has just a few counts. V usage is TRBV20-1 and J usage is TRBJ2-7, with D perhaps TRBD2 (6 bases). Germline V gene sequence: CDR1 DFQATT, CDR2 SNEGSKA (reference sequence). The CDR3 length is 15 residues. Trimming stripped 0 bases from V and 7 bases from J, with 19 bases between. CDR3 DNA sequence: TGCAGTGCTAGAGATCGGGGCCCGGGCGGGGCGGAGCAGTACTTC. This codes for CSARDRGPGGAEQYF.

This rearrangement joins TRBV29-1 to TRBJ2-5; D not certain. The CDR3 sequence is 12 residues long. V shed 1 base and J shed 7 bases, with 10 bases lying between them. The germline V gene encodes CDR1 SQVTM and CDR2 ANQGSEA. In DNA form, the CDR3 reads TGCAGCGTTGAAGGCCAGCCAGGGACCCAGTACTTC. As protein: CSVEGQPGTQYF.

This clonotype appeared many times. V usage is TRBV7-3 and J usage is TRBJ2-3; D is possibly TRBD1 (5 bases). The germline CDR1 and CDR2 sequences are SGHTA and FQGTGA. CDR3 size: 14 residues. V lost 5 bases to trimming and J lost 1 base, with 10 bases between them. CDR3 nucleotides: TGTGCCAGCAGCGCCAAAGGGGGCACAGATACGCAGTATTTT. Protein sequence: CASSAKGGTDTQYF.

This clonotype was counted at least ten times. The gene calls are TRBV12-3 or TRBV12-4 and TRBJ2-2; TRBD1 agrees at 9 bases. Trimming at V came to 6 bases and at J to 2 bases, leaving 7 bases not matched to a gene. The length of the CDR3 is 16 residues. The CDR3 protein is CASSTWTGANTGELFF. As DNA, the CDR3 is TGTGCCAGCAGCACCTGGACAGGGGCCAACACCGGGGAGCTGTTTTTT.